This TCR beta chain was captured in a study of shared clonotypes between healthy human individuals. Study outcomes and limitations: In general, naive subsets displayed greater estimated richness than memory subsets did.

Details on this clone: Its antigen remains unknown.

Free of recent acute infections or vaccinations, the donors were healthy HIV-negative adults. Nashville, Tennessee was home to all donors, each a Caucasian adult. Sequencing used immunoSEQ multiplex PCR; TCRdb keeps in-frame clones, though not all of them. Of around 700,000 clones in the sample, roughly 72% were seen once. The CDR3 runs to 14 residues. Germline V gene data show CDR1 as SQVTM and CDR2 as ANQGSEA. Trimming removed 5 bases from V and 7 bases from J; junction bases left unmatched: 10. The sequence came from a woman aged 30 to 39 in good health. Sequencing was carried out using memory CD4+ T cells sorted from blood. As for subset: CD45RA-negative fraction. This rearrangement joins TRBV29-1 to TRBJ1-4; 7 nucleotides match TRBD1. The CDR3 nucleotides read TGCAGCGTTCTGATAGGGGGCTTCGGTGAAAAACTGTTTTTT. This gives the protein CSVLIGGFGEKLFF.